This entry lists 9 T cell receptor beta chains sequenced from one sample in a study of blood T cell repertoires in COVID-19. The repertoire was sequenced with immunoSEQ multiplex PCR; TCRdb's copy has only in-frame clones and lacks some. This sample has fewer than 60,000 clones, with approximately 85% found just once. Sequenced input: peripheral blood. These receptors all stem from a woman older than 75 with acute or convalescent COVID-19.

The chain uses TRBV7-8 and TRBJ1-5; D remains unclear. From germline, CDR1 is SGHVS and CDR2 FQNEAQ. V was shortened by 1 base and J by 5 bases, with 15 bases between the two germline ends. This CDR3 spans 16 amino acids. The CDR3 coding sequence is TGTGCCAGCAGCTTAGGACGCGGGCGTCTGGATCAGCCCCAGCATTTT. Protein: CASSLGRGRLDQPQHF.

This chain connects TRBV6-2 or TRBV6-3 to TRBJ2-7, with D possibly matching TRBD2 (5 bases). Trimming removed 5 bases at V and 5 bases at J, with 7 bases between. Germline CDR1 MNHEY, CDR2 SVGEGT. The CDR3 extends over 11 amino acids. CDR3 sequence (DNA): TGTGCCAGCAGTAGACTAAACGAGCAGTACTTC. It is translated as CASSRLNEQYF.

The rearrangement links TRBV19 to TRBJ1-5, with D possibly matching TRBD1 (5 bases). The CDR3 totals 15 residues. Germline V gene sequence: CDR1 LNHDA, CDR2 SQIVND (reference sequence). V lost 4 bases, J lost 4 bases, and 14 bases lay in between. For the CDR3, the DNA is TGTGCCAGTAGTAGGGGGGTCAGCAGGAATCAGCCCCAGCATTTT. Its protein product is CASSRGVSRNQPQHF.

J is TRBJ2-1 and V is TRBV3-1 (or the pseudogene TRBV3-2), with TRBD2 matching over 11 bases. Germline loops: CDR1 LGHDT, CDR2 YNNKEL (reference sequence). The J segment lost 4 bases and the V segment lost 2 bases, leaving 13 bases of the junction unmatched. CDR3 length equals 19 residues. The CDR3 region has the DNA TGTGCCAGCAGCCAAAAGGGGGGCTGGACTAGCGGGCCGTACAATGAGCAGTTCTTC. Its protein is CASSQKGGWTSGPYNEQFF.

For the CDR3, the DNA is TGTGCCAGCAGTTACCCGCCCGACAGGGCTGGTGGCTACACCTTC. Its protein product is CASSYPPDRAGGYTF. This chain links TRBV6-6 with TRBJ1-2; 7 bases are shared with TRBD1. The CDR3 contains 15 residues. After removal of 2 bases from V and 7 bases from J, the junction contained 10 bases not matched to a gene. CDR1 and CDR2 (germline): MNHNY, SVGAGI (reference sequence).

The chain employs TRBV9 and TRBJ2-3, with a weak D call TRBD1 (5 bases). This CDR3 spans 14 amino acids. Trimming stripped 1 base from V and 2 bases from J, with 8 bases between. Germline loops: CDR1 SGDLS, CDR2 YYNGEE. The DNA for the CDR3 is TGTGCCAGCAGCGTAAGGGGCCACACAGATACGCAGTATTTT. Translated, it gives CASSVRGHTDTQYF.

V usage is TRBV11-3 and J usage is TRBJ2-5; perhaps TRBD2 as D (5 bases). The V and J ends lost 4 bases and 5 bases respectively, with 17 bases between them. The CDR3 covers 15 residues. Germline CDR1 reads SGHNT; CDR2 reads YENEEA. The CDR3 protein is CASSSRRGPRETQYF. The CDR3 coding sequence is TGTGCCAGCAGCTCCAGAAGAGGGCCACGGGAGACCCAGTACTTC.

The chain has TRBV11-3 and TRBJ2-3; D may be TRBD2 (6 bases). This CDR3 has 16 residues. CDR1 is SGHNT and CDR2 is YENEEA in the germline V gene. With 5 bases removed from V and 1 base from J, the gap between germline ends came to 16 bases. The CDR3 spells CASSRNSRRGTDTQYF. The CDR3 DNA reads as TGTGCCAGCAGCCGTAACTCCCGGAGGGGCACAGATACGCAGTATTTT.

CDR3 residues: CASSLFGYEQYF. As DNA, the CDR3 is TGTGCCAGCAGCTTATTCGGGTACGAGCAGTACTTC. The chain joins TRBV5-6 to TRBJ2-7; D uncertain. The length of the CDR3 is 12 residues. Trimming took 2 bases from V and 4 from J, leaving 7 bases between them. CDR1 is SGHDT, CDR2 YYEEEE, per germline.